A single sample is the source of the 23 T cell receptor beta chains below, sequenced in a study of blood T cells in healthy people across ages. Primers used in a second PCR of roughly 7 to 12 cycles were a sample-barcoded 5' primer and a J-beta primer mix. TCRdb re-analysed the 5' RACE reads in MiXCR, keeping a single row per CDR3 protein. The sample carries 790,000 or so distinct CDR3 sequences, 56% recorded once. What was sequenced was blood. These receptors came from a man aged 35 to 55 in good health.

This clonotype was counted a single time. The chain links TRBV20-1 to TRBJ2-1; 10 nucleotides agree with TRBD2. V lost 6 bases and J lost 5; bases outside the gene matches: 7. The CDR3 is made up of 14 amino acids. Germline assignment: CDR1 DFQATT and CDR2 SNEGSKA (reference sequence). The CDR3 region is CSAPSGGVNNEQFF. In DNA form, the CDR3 reads TGCAGTGCCCCAAGCGGGGGGGTTAACAATGAGCAGTTCTTC.

V and J are TRBV12-3 or TRBV12-4 and TRBJ1-1; D unclear. The CDR3 runs to 14 residues. V was cut by 5 bases and J by 8 bases, with 18 bases left in between. CDR3 sequence reads: CASSLNGPWGEAFF. The CDR3 nucleotides are TGTGCCAGCAGTCTCAACGGGCCCTGGGGAGAAGCTTTCTTT.

J is TRBJ2-1 and V is TRBV5-1; 7 positions agree with TRBD1. The CDR3 runs 14 residues. Trimming at V came to 0 bases and at J to 8 bases, leaving 5 bases not matched to a gene. The germline gives CDR1 SGHRS, CDR2 YFSETQ. The CDR3 is CASSLDRGSDEQFF. The DNA for the CDR3 is TGCGCCAGCAGCTTGGACAGGGGTTCCGATGAGCAGTTCTTC.

This chain uses TRBV7-2 with TRBJ1-2; TRBD1 might be the D (5 bases). The CDR3 spans 16 residues. Per germline, CDR1 SGHTA and CDR2 FQGNSA. The V gene lost 1 base and the J gene lost 8 bases, with 20 bases spanning the gap. The CDR3 DNA is TGTGCCAGCAGCTTAGGAGGGAGGGGATCTATGGGAGGCTACACCTTC. Its translation: CASSLGGRGSMGGYTF. The full variable domain, with the rest looked up from reference TRBV7-2 and TRBJ1-2, is GAGVSQSPSNKVTEKGKDVELRCDPISGHTALYWYRQSLGQGLEFLIYFQGNSAPDKSGLPSDRFSAERTGGSVSTLTIQRTQQEDSAVYLCASSLGGRGSMGGYTFGSGTRLTVV.

This clonotype was counted between two and nine times. This rearrangement joins TRBV20-1 to TRBJ2-7; 8 bases agree with TRBD2. CDR3 length: 13 residues. With V trimmed by 5 bases and J by 5 bases, 8 bases remained unmatched. Germline V gene lookup returns CDR1 DFQATT and CDR2 SNEGSKA (reference sequence). The CDR3 bases are TGCAGTGCTGATAGAGCGGGAGAACACGAGCAGTACTTC. Amino acid sequence: CSADRAGEHEQYF.

This clonotype has only a few counts. This chain links TRBV2 with TRBJ2-4, with 10 bases lining up with TRBD2. The J call may be incorrect, as the DNA end agrees better with TRBJ2-7. The CDR3 consists of 14 residues. The germline CDR1 and CDR2 sequences are SNHLY and FYNNEI. Written as DNA, the CDR3 is TGTGCCAGCGGTACAGCGGGAGGGCTCTACGAGCAGTACTTC. Its translation: CASGTAGGLYEQYF.

This clonotype appeared many times. The chain recombines TRBV29-1 with TRBJ2-5; perhaps TRBD1 as D (6 bases). Looked up from germline, CDR1 is SQVTM and CDR2 is ANQGSEA. Trimming took 7 bases from V and 4 from J, leaving 22 bases between them. The CDR3 sequence is 15 residues long. Written as DNA, the CDR3 is TGCAGCGCTTCAGGGACGGGACGAGGGGGAGAGACCCAGTACTTC. Protein product: CSASGTGRGGETQYF.

This clonotype was picked up one time. This rearrangement joins TRBV7-2 to TRBJ2-3, with D unresolved. CDR1 SGHTA and CDR2 FQGNSA come from the germline V gene. The length of the CDR3 is 15 residues. The ends were cut back, 4 bases at V and 10 bases at J, with 21 bases in the middle. CDR3 residues: CASSSAAPSVRAQYF. CDR3 sequence (DNA): TGTGCCAGCAGCTCCGCCGCCCCCTCCGTTCGTGCGCAGTATTTT.

The chain links TRBV9 to TRBJ2-6; 8 bases match TRBD1. This CDR3 has 17 amino acids. Looked up from germline, CDR1 is SGDLS and CDR2 is YYNGEE. V shed 4 bases, J shed 2 bases, and the junction held 8 bases outside the gene matches. CDR3 in DNA: TGTGCCAGCAGCCCCGGACAGGGAAGCGCTGGGGCCAACGTCCTGACTTTC. Its translation: CASSPGQGSAGANVLTF.

This chain joins TRBV2 and TRBJ2-4; possibly TRBD2 for D (7 bases). The CDR3 runs 16 residues. V dropped 4 bases and J dropped 3 bases, with 16 bases sitting between them. The V gene's germline CDR1 is SNHLY and CDR2 FYNNEI. In DNA, the CDR3 is TGTGCCAGCAGTGGAGGGGGGGGAAGGGTCAAAAACATTCAGTACTTC. Translating gives CASSGGGGRVKNIQYF.

The gene calls are TRBV12-5 and TRBJ2-5; a possible D gene is TRBD2 (5 bases). The CDR3 consists of 12 residues. Germline V gene sequence: CDR1 LGHNT, CDR2 FRNRAP. Trimming stripped 1 base from V and 5 bases from J, with 5 bases between. The CDR3 spells CASGLERETQYF. CDR3 DNA: TGTGCTAGTGGTTTGGAGCGGGAGACCCAGTACTTC.

This clonotype occurred a few times. The chain employs TRBV27 and TRBJ2-1; the D is unclear. V dropped 5 bases and J dropped 1 base, with 12 bases sitting between them. The germline CDR1 and CDR2 sequences are MNHEY and SMNVEV (reference sequence). This CDR3 has 15 residues. CDR3 amino acids: CASSRTTPSYNEQFF. The CDR3 DNA is TGTGCCAGCAGTAGGACCACACCTTCCTACAATGAGCAGTTCTTC.

The V and J genes are TRBV20-1 and TRBJ2-3; D is uncertain. This CDR3 comprises 15 residues. V was shortened by 6 bases and J by 0 bases, with 16 bases between the two germline ends. Germline CDR1 is DFQATT and CDR2 is SNEGSKA (reference sequence). The chain's CDR3 is CSARNSRRSTDTQYF. The CDR3 region has the DNA TGCAGTGCCAGAAATAGCAGACGTAGCACAGATACGCAGTATTTT.

V gene TRBV5-6 combines with J gene TRBJ1-5; D gene ambiguous. Trimming took off 10 bases at V and 7 bases at J, with 12 bases between the two ends. The CDR3 has 11 amino acids. Germline CDR1 reads SGHDT; CDR2 reads YYEEEE. The CDR3 DNA sequence: TGTGCCTCCCAGAGGTGCCAGCCCCAGCATTTT. Translating it yields CASQRCQPQHF.

The chain is built from TRBV6-1 and TRBJ2-4; D may be TRBD1 (5 bases). TRBJ2-7 explains the end of the DNA better; the J call may be wrong. The CDR3 loop spans 13 amino acids. CDR1 MNHNS and CDR2 SASEGT come from the germline V gene. CDR3 region: CASSLIQGDEQYF. The CDR3 DNA reads as TGTGCCAGCAGTTTGATCCAGGGCGACGAGCAGTACTTC.

The chain combines TRBV7-3 with TRBJ2-4; 11 bases agree with TRBD1. The assigned J gene may be wrong: the sequence end matches TRBJ2-7 better. CDR1 and CDR2 (germline): SGHTA, FQGTGA. This CDR3 has 15 amino acids. The CDR3 DNA sequence: TGTGCCAGCAGCTTGCAAGGACAGGGGGCGAACGAGCAGTACTTC. Protein product: CASSLQGQGANEQYF.

CDR3 protein: CASSQDWRTDNNEQFF. The DNA for the CDR3 is TGCGCCAGCAGCCAAGATTGGAGAACAGATAACAATGAGCAGTTCTTC. The chain is built from TRBV4-1 and TRBJ2-1; unclear D gene. The V gene's germline CDR1 is MGHRA and CDR2 YSYEKL. Trimming pared 0 bases from V and 5 bases from J, leaving 14 bases between. CDR3 length equals 16 residues.

The V call is TRBV10-3, the J call TRBJ2-1; TRBD1 matches at 7 bases. TRBJ2-7 matches the DNA end more closely, so the J call is doubtful. The CDR3 runs to 15 residues. CDR1 is ENHRY, CDR2 SYGVKD, per germline. The CDR3 here is CAISETGAEYNEQYF. The CDR3 DNA reads as TGTGCCATCAGTGAGACAGGGGCCGAATACAATGAGCAGTACTTC.

The chain joins TRBV2 to TRBJ1-1, with 8 nucleotides matching TRBD1. This CDR3 is 13 amino acids long. Looked up from germline, CDR1 is SNHLY and CDR2 is FYNNEI. The V segment lost 7 bases and the J segment 8 bases; nucleotides outside the gene matches: 9. As DNA, the CDR3 is TGTGCCAGCACGCAGGGGGCGGGAAGAGAAGCTTTCTTT. Amino acids: CASTQGAGREAFF.

The rearrangement links TRBV12-3 or TRBV12-4 to TRBJ2-3; 8 bases fit TRBD1. This CDR3 is built from 15 residues. Trimming at V came to 6 bases and at J to 0 bases, leaving 5 bases not matched to a gene. The CDR3 coding sequence is TGTGCCAGCAGGTCGACAGGGGTTAGCACAGATACGCAGTATTTT. This encodes CASRSTGVSTDTQYF.

The J gene is TRBJ2-1, the V gene TRBV6-5; D possibly corresponds to TRBD2 (6 bases). V lost 0 bases and J 10 bases, leaving 13 bases between the germline ends. This CDR3 is built from 14 residues. Germline assignment: CDR1 MNHEY and CDR2 SVGAGI. Here the CDR3 DNA reads TGTGCCAGCAGTTACTCCGCAGTGGCGGGGGAGCAGTTCTTC. This encodes CASSYSAVAGEQFF.

Only a few counts were recorded for this clonotype. The chain links TRBV3-1 to TRBJ2-3; TRBD2 might be the D (7 bases). V lost 4 bases to trimming and J lost 9 bases, with 14 bases between them. The germline gives CDR1 LGHDT, CDR2 YNNKEL (reference sequence). CDR3 length equals 13 residues. Here the CDR3 DNA reads TGTGCCAGCAGCCTTCCACAGGGAGGGACGCAGTATTTT. It codes for CASSLPQGGTQYF.

V and J are TRBV29-1 and TRBJ1-1; weak D call: TRBD1 (5 bases). V lost 5 bases and J lost 5, with 15 bases in between. Per germline, CDR1 SQVTM and CDR2 ANQGSEA. The CDR3 extends over 13 amino acids. CDR3 protein: CSVQGVLGTEAFF. The DNA of the CDR3 is TGCAGCGTTCAAGGGGTACTGGGGACTGAAGCTTTCTTT.